This T cell receptor beta chain was sequenced for a study of blood T cell repertoires in COVID-19. About the study: COVID-19 samples collected from the United States, Italy and Spain covered acute and convalescent phases.

The V end was cut by 9 bases, the J end by 0 bases, with 9 bases between. Germline V CDR1 and CDR2: LNHDA, SQIVND (reference sequence). The CDR3 consists of 13 residues. While infection was still active, Seattle patients were enrolled and then followed longitudinally. In the original workflow: Amplified reference gene primers provided the basis for estimating nucleated cell counts. The data were produced by immunoSEQ multiplex PCR, yet TCRdb's version contains in-frame clones alone and is incomplete. Clone size and the V and J calls come from that table; the DNA yielded D and trimming. The data show some 200,000 clones, about 86% seen once.

V gene TRBV19 combines with J gene TRBJ1-3; no definite D call. The sequenced material came from peripheral blood. The sequence was obtained from a woman in her 70s with COVID-19, enrolled during active disease. The CDR3 DNA reads TGTGCCAGCACACAGTTCTCTGGAAACACCATATATTTT. Encoded protein: CASTQFSGNTIYF.